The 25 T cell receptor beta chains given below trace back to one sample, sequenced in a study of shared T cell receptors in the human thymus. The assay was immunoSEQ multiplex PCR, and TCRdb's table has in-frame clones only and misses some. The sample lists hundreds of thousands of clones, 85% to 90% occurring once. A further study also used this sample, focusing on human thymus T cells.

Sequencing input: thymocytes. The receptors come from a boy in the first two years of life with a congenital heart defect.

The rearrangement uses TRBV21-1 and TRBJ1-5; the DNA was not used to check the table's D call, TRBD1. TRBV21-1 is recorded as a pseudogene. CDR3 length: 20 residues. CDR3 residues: CASSKALFGTGGRGNQPQHF. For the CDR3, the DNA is TGTGCCAGCAGCAAAGCGCTTTTTGGGACAGGGGGCCGAGGCAATCAGCCCCAGCATTTT.

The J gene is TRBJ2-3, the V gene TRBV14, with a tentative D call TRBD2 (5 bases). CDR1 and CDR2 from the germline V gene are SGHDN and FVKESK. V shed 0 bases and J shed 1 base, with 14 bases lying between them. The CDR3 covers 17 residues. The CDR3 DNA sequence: TGTGCCAGCAGCCAAGAGTCGGGGTCAGTCGGCACAGATACGCAGTATTTT. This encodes CASSQESGSVGTDTQYF.

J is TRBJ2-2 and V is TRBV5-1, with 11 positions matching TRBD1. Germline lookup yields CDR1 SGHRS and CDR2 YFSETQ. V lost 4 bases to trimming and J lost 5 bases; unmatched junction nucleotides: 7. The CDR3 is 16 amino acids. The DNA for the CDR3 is TGCGCCAGCAGCACCTCCGGGACAGGGGGAACCGGGGAGCTGTTTTTT. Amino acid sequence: CASSTSGTGGTGELFF.

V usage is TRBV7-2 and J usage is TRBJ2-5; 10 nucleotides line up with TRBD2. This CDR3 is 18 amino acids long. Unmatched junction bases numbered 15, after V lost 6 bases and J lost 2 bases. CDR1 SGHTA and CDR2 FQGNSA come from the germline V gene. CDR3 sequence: CASSPPQEREGRQETQYF. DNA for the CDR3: TGTGCCAGCAGTCCCCCCCAAGAGCGGGAGGGCCGGCAAGAGACCCAGTACTTC.

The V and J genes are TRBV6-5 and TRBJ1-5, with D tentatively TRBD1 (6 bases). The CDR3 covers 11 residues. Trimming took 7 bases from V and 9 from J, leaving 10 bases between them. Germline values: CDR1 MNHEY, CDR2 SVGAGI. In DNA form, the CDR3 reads TGTGCCAGCACCCAGGGGCGGCCCCAGCATTTT. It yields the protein CASTQGRPQHF.

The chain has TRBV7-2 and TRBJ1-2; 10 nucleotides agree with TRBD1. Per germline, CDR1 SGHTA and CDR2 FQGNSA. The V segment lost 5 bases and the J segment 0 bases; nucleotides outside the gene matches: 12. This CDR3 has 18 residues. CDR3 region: CASSLCSGTGAPNYGYTF. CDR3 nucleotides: TGTGCCAGCAGCCTTTGCTCCGGGACAGGGGCCCCTAACTATGGCTACACCTTC. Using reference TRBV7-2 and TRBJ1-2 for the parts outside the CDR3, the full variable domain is GAGVSQSPSNKVTEKGKDVELRCDPISGHTALYWYRQSLGQGLEFLIYFQGNSAPDKSGLPSDRFSAERTGGSVSTLTIQRTQQEDSAVYLCASSLCSGTGAPNYGYTFGSGTRLTVV.

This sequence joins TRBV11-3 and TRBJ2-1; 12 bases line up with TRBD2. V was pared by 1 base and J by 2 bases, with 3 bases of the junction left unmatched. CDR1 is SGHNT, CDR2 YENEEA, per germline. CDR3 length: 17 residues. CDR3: CASSLVPSGRAYNEQFF. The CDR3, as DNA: TGTGCCAGCAGCTTAGTCCCTAGCGGGAGGGCCTACAATGAGCAGTTCTTC.

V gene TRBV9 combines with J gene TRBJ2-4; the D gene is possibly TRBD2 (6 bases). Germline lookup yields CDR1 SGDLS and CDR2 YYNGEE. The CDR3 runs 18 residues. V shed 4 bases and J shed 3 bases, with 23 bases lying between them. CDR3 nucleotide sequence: TGTGCCAGCAGCTCGGAAACGGGAGATACTTTGGGCAAAAACATTCAGTACTTC. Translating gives CASSSETGDTLGKNIQYF.

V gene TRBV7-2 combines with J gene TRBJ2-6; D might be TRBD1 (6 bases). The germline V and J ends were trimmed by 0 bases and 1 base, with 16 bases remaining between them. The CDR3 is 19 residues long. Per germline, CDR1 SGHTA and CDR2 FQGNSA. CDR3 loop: CASSLALETGRSGANVLTF. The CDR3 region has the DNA TGTGCCAGCAGCTTAGCTTTAGAGACAGGCCGGTCTGGGGCCAACGTCCTGACTTTC.

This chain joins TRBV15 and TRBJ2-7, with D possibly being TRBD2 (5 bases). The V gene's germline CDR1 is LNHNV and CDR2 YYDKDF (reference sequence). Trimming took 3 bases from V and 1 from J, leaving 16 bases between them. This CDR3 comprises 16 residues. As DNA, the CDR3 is TGTGCCACCAGCAGTGAGTTCCCCCTAGCATCCTACGAGCAGTACTTC. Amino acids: CATSSEFPLASYEQYF.

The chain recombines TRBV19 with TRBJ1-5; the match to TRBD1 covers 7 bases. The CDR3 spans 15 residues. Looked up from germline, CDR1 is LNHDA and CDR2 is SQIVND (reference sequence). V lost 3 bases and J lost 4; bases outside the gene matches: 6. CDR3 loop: CASSISRTGNQPQHF. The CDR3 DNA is TGTGCCAGTAGTATCTCTCGGACAGGTAATCAGCCCCAGCATTTT.

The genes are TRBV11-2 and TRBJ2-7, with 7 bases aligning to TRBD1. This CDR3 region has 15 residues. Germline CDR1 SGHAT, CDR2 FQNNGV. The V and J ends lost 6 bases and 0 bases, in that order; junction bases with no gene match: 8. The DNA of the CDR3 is TGTGCCAGCAGTTTTACAGGGGTCATCTCCTACGAGCAGTACTTC. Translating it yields CASSFTGVISYEQYF.

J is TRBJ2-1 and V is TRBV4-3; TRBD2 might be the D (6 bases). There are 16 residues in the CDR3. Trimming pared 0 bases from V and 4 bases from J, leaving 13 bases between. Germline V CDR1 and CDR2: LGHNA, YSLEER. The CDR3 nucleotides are TGCGCCAGCAGCCAAGAGAAGGTAGCGGTTTACAATGAGCAGTTCTTC. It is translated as CASSQEKVAVYNEQFF.

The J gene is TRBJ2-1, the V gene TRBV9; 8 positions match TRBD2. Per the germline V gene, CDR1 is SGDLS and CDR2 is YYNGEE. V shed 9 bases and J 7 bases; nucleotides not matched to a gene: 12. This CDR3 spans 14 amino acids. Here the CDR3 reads CATPTSGSLNEQFF. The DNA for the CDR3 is TGTGCCACCCCGACCAGCGGGAGCTTAAATGAGCAGTTCTTC.

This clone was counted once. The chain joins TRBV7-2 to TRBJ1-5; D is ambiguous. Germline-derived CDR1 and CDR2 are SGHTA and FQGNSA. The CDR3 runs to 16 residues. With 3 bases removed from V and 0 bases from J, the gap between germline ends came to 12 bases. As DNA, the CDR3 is TGTGCCAGCAGCTTTATCAACTCGGGTAGCAATCAGCCCCAGCATTTT. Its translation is CASSFINSGSNQPQHF.

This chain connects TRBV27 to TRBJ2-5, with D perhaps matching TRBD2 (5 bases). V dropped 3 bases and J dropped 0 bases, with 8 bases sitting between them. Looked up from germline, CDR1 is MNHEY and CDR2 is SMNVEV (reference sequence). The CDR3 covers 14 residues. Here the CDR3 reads CASSFLANQETQYF. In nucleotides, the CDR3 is TGTGCCAGCAGTTTCTTAGCGAACCAAGAGACCCAGTACTTC.

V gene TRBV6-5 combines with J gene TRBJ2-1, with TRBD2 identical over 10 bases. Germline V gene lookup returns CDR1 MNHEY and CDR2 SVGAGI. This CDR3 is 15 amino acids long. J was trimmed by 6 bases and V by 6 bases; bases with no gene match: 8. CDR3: CASSISGRAVNEQFF. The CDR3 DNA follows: TGTGCCAGCAGCATAAGCGGGAGGGCCGTCAATGAGCAGTTCTTC.

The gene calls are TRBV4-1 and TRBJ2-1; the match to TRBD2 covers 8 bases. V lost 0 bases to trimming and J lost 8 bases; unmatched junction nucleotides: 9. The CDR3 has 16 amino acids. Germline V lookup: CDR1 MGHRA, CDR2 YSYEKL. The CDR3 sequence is CASSQELAGGVHEQFF. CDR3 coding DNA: TGCGCCAGCAGCCAAGAGTTGGCGGGAGGAGTTCATGAGCAGTTCTTC.

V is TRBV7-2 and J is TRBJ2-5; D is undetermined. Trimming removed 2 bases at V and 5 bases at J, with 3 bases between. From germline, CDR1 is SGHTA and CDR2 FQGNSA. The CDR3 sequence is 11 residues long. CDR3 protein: CASSLPETQYF. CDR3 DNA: TGTGCCAGCAGCTTACCGGAGACCCAGTACTTC.

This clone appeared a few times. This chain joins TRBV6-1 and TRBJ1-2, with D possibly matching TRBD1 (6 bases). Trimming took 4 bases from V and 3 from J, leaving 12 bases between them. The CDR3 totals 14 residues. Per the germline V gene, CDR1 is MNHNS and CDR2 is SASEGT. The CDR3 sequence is CASSALRGDYGYTF. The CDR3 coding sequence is TGTGCCAGCAGTGCCCTCAGGGGTGACTATGGCTACACCTTC.

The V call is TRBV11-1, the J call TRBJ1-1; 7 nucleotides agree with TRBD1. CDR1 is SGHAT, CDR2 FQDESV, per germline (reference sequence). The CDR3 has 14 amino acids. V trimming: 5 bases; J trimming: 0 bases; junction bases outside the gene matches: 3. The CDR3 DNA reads TGTGCCAGCAGCAAACAGGGGATGAACACTGAAGCTTTCTTT. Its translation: CASSKQGMNTEAFF.

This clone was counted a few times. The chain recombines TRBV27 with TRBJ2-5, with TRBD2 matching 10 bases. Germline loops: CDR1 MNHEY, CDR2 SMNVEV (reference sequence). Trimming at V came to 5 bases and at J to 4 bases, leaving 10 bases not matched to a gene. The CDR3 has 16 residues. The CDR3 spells CASSAAKLAGRETQYF. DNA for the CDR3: TGTGCCAGCAGTGCAGCGAAACTAGCGGGACGAGAGACCCAGTACTTC.

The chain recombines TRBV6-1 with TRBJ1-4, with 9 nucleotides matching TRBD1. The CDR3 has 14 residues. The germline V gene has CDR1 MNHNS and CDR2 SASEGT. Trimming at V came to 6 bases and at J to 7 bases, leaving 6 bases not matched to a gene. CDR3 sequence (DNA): TGTGCCAGCAGGAACAGGGGGCTGGGTGAAAAACTGTTTTTT. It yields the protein CASRNRGLGEKLFF.

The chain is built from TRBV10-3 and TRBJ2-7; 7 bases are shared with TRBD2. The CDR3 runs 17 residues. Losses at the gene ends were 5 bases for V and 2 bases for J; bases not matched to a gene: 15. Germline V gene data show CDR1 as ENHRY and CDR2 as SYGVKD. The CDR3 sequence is CAISPHRTGTMPYEQYF. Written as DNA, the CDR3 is TGTGCCATCAGTCCCCACCGCACCGGGACTATGCCCTACGAGCAGTACTTC.

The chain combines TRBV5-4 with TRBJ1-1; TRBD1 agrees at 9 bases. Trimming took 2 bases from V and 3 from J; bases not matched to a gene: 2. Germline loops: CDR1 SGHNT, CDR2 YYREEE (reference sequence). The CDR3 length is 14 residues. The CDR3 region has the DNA TGTGCCAGCAGCTTTCGGGACAGGGACACTGAAGCTTTCTTT. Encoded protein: CASSFRDRDTEAFF.